Below are 21 T cell receptor beta chains sequenced from a single sample in a study of OX40 agonist ivuxolimab in advanced cancers. Produced via immunoSEQ multiplex PCR; TCRdb's table is partial and in-frame only. The table includes tens of thousands of clones, 88% detected once. The sequences come from CD4+ or CD8+ T cells sorted from blood, collected in a trial of the OX40 agonist ivuxolimab. These receptors all stem from an adult with an advanced solid tumor such as melanoma, head and neck, liver or kidney cancer.

The CDR3 is CASSLDRDQPQHF. DNA for the CDR3: TGTGCCAGCAGCTTAGATCGAGATCAGCCCCAGCATTTT. This rearrangement joins TRBV11-2 to TRBJ1-5; no clear D gene. The germline V gene has CDR1 SGHAT and CDR2 FQNNGV. V was clipped by 0 bases and J by 5 bases, with 5 bases between them. The CDR3 covers 13 residues. The full variable domain, completed using reference TRBV11-2 and TRBJ1-5, is EAGVAQSPRYKIIEKRQSVAFWCNPISGHATLYWYQQILGQGPKLLIQFQNNGVVDDSQLPKDRFSAERLKGVDSTLKIQPAKLEDSAVYLCASSLDRDQPQHFGDGTRLSIL.

The CDR3 is CASSFDRVAEQYF. The CDR3, as DNA: TGTGCCAGCAGCTTTGACAGGGTGGCAGAGCAGTACTTC. The chain carries TRBV7-9 and TRBJ2-7; 7 bases match TRBD1. V dropped 3 bases and J dropped 7; count of bases not matched to a gene: 6. The length of the CDR3 is 13 residues. Per germline, CDR1 SEHNR and CDR2 FQNEAQ (reference sequence).

The V call is TRBV9, the J call TRBJ2-3; 7 bases are shared with TRBD2. After removal of 6 bases from V and 8 bases from J, the junction contained 6 bases not matched to a gene. The CDR3 extends over 12 amino acids. In germline, CDR1 is SGDLS, CDR2 YYNGEE. The CDR3 coding sequence is TGTGCCAGCACCAGTCCGGGGGGTACGCAGTATTTT. Its translation: CASTSPGGTQYF.

The chain couples TRBV7-8 to TRBJ1-5; D is possibly TRBD1 (6 bases). Germline V gene sequence: CDR1 SGHVS, CDR2 FQNEAQ. CDR3 length: 15 amino acids. Trimming pared 0 bases from V and 5 bases from J, leaving 11 bases between. The DNA for the CDR3 is TGTGCCAGCAGCTTAGCGGGACACCCCGATCAGCCCCAGCATTTT. Protein sequence: CASSLAGHPDQPQHF.

This clone has a single count. The V gene is TRBV5-5, the J gene TRBJ2-2; a weak D match, TRBD2 (5 bases). There are 14 residues in the CDR3. Trimming took off 2 bases at V and 6 bases at J, with 11 bases between the two ends. Germline CDR1 SGHKS, CDR2 YYEKEE (reference sequence). The CDR3 region has the DNA TGTGCCAGCAGCTTTCGTAGGACTCCCGGGGAGCTGTTTTTT. Its protein product is CASSFRRTPGELFF. Complete variable domain (other parts from reference TRBV5-5 and TRBJ2-2): DAGVTQSPTHLIKTRGQQVTLRCSPISGHKSVSWYQQVLGQGPQFIFQYYEKEERGRGNFPDRFSARQFPNYSSELNVNALLLGDSALYLCASSFRRTPGELFFGEGSRLTVL.

In nucleotides, the CDR3 is TGTGCCAGCAGGGCCGGGACTAGGGGCCCCAATGAGCAGTTCTTC. Protein sequence: CASRAGTRGPNEQFF. The V gene is TRBV6-6, the J gene TRBJ2-1; 8 bases are shared with TRBD2. V dropped 6 bases and J dropped 6; count of bases not matched to a gene: 10. The length of the CDR3 is 15 residues. Germline assignment: CDR1 MNHNY and CDR2 SVGAGI (reference sequence).

This clone was seen more than once but under ten times. CDR3 in DNA: TGTGCCACCAGCAGTCAATTACAGGGGTTGCGGTATGGCTACACCTTC. Translated, it gives CATSSQLQGLRYGYTF. V usage is TRBV15 and J usage is TRBJ1-2; 7 bases are shared with TRBD1. Germline CDR1 reads LNHNV; CDR2 reads YYDKDF (reference sequence). This CDR3 comprises 16 residues. V dropped 3 bases and J dropped 5; count of bases not matched to a gene: 12. Variable domain in full (rest from reference TRBV15 and TRBJ1-2): DAMVIQNPRYQVTQFGKPVTLSCSQTLNHNVMYWYQQKSSQAPKLLFHYYDKDFNNEADTPDNFQSRRPNTSFCFLDIRSPGLGDTAMYLCATSSQLQGLRYGYTFGSGTRLTVV.

This rearrangement joins TRBV2 to TRBJ1-4; D call uncertain. This CDR3 has 11 residues. V lost 6 bases, J lost 4 bases, and 3 bases lay in between. CDR1 SNHLY and CDR2 FYNNEI come from the germline V gene. CDR3 nucleotide sequence: TGTGCCAGCAGCCTTAATGAAAAACTGTTTTTT. This sequence encodes CASSLNEKLFF.

This clone was seen once. The chain uses TRBV5-5 and TRBJ1-5, with a weak D call TRBD1 (5 bases). V lost 0 bases, J lost 7 bases, and 11 bases lay in between. Per germline, CDR1 SGHKS and CDR2 YYEKEE (reference sequence). This CDR3 has 14 residues. This chain's CDR3 is CASSLGGARQPQHF. CDR3 bases: TGTGCCAGCAGCTTGGGAGGGGCTAGGCAGCCCCAGCATTTT.

The V call is TRBV5-6, the J call TRBJ2-1; 10 nucleotides align to TRBD2. The ends lost 4 bases at V and 7 bases at J; junction bases unmatched: 8. This CDR3 region has 15 residues. CDR1 SGHDT and CDR2 YYEEEE come from the germline V gene. The DNA of the CDR3 is TGTGCCAGCAGCGAAAGCGGGGGGGCTGTAAATGAGCAGTTCTTC. As protein: CASSESGGAVNEQFF.

A single count supports this clone. J is TRBJ2-3 and V is TRBV29-1; 9 bases match TRBD2. The CDR3 loop spans 13 amino acids. Germline V gene lookup returns CDR1 SQVTM and CDR2 ANQGSEA. V shed 5 bases and J 3 bases; nucleotides not matched to a gene: 3. The CDR3 region is CSVSGRLTDTQYF. As DNA, the CDR3 is TGCAGCGTTAGCGGGAGGTTGACAGATACGCAGTATTTT.

The chain joins TRBV4-1 to TRBJ2-7; TRBD2 agrees at 8 bases. This CDR3 contains 16 residues. Germline V gene lookup returns CDR1 MGHRA and CDR2 YSYEKL. V shed 0 bases, J shed 2 bases, and the junction held 6 bases outside the gene matches. CDR3 loop: CASSQEGLANTYEQYF. The CDR3, as DNA: TGCGCCAGCAGCCAAGAAGGACTAGCAAATACCTACGAGCAGTACTTC.

The chain carries TRBV19 and TRBJ2-1; 7 nucleotides line up with TRBD2. CDR3 length: 16 amino acids. CDR1 is LNHDA, CDR2 SQIVND, per germline (reference sequence). With V trimmed by 9 bases and J by 2 bases, 13 bases remained unmatched. The CDR3 DNA reads as TGTGCCAGCATTAAACCCGGCGGGAGTCCCTACAATGAGCAGTTCTTC. It specifies CASIKPGGSPYNEQFF.

The V gene is TRBV6-4, the J gene TRBJ1-1, with a weak D call TRBD1 (6 bases). Trimming pared 6 bases from V and 3 bases from J, leaving 11 bases between. Germline V gene sequence: CDR1 MRHNA, CDR2 SNTAGT. The length of the CDR3 is 13 residues. CDR3 region: CASSRQADTEAFF. The CDR3 DNA reads as TGTGCCAGCAGCAGACAGGCCGACACTGAAGCTTTCTTT.

V gene TRBV19 combines with J gene TRBJ1-2; possibly TRBD1 for D (6 bases). Germline CDR1 LNHDA, CDR2 SQIVND (reference sequence). The germline V and J ends were trimmed by 3 bases and 1 base, with 12 bases remaining between them. The CDR3 loop spans 15 amino acids. As DNA, the CDR3 is TGTGCCAGTAGTATCGCCGGGACACTTAACTATGGCTACACCTTC. This codes for CASSIAGTLNYGYTF. The full variable domain, rest sourced from reference TRBV19 and TRBJ1-2, is DGGITQSPKYLFRKEGQNVTLSCEQNLNHDAMYWYRQDPGQGLRLIYYSQIVNDFQKGDIAEGYSVSREKKESFPLTVTSAQKNPTAFYLCASSIAGTLNYGYTFGSGTRLTVV.

This rearrangement joins TRBV5-8 to TRBJ1-1; unclear D gene. Germline loops: CDR1 SGHTS, CDR2 YDEGEE. With 1 base removed from V and 3 bases from J, the gap between germline ends came to 10 bases. The CDR3 runs 14 residues. The CDR3 loop is CASSLMSAYTEAFF. CDR3 nucleotides: TGTGCCAGCAGCTTGATGTCGGCCTACACTGAAGCTTTCTTT.

The chain couples TRBV19 to TRBJ2-7; 8 bases fit TRBD1. Germline values: CDR1 LNHDA, CDR2 SQIVND (reference sequence). The J segment lost 2 bases and the V segment lost 5 bases, leaving 8 bases of the junction unmatched. This CDR3 spans 15 amino acids. In DNA form, the CDR3 reads TGTGCCAGTAGTCTTCGACAGGGGTCGGCCTACGAGCAGTACTTC. Protein sequence: CASSLRQGSAYEQYF.

This chain joins TRBV9 and TRBJ2-5; 10 bases map to TRBD2. The V gene's germline CDR1 is SGDLS and CDR2 YYNGEE. V was pared by 0 bases and J by 4 bases, with 6 bases of the junction left unmatched. The CDR3 sequence is 16 residues long. The CDR3: CASSVAPSGSLETQYF. The CDR3 DNA follows: TGTGCCAGCAGCGTAGCCCCTAGCGGGAGTTTAGAGACCCAGTACTTC.

The gene calls are TRBV6-6 and TRBJ2-7; the match to TRBD1 covers 12 bases. The CDR3 has 13 residues. The V and J ends lost 8 bases and 7 bases, in that order; junction bases with no gene match: 6. CDR1 MNHNY and CDR2 SVGAGI come from the germline V gene (reference sequence). CDR3 loop: CASRDRGRQEQYF. The DNA for the CDR3 is TGTGCCAGCCGGGACAGGGGGCGTCAGGAGCAGTACTTC.

The gene calls are TRBV19 and TRBJ1-1; 10 positions match TRBD1. The germline gives CDR1 LNHDA, CDR2 SQIVND (reference sequence). CDR3 length: 15 amino acids. V dropped 4 bases and J dropped 6; count of bases not matched to a gene: 8. CDR3 DNA: TGTGCCAGTAGTACGGACAGGGGGTTTAGCCCTGAAGCTTTCTTT. Translated, it gives CASSTDRGFSPEAFF.

The chain has TRBV5-1 and TRBJ1-3; unclear D gene. Trimming took 5 bases from V and 3 from J, leaving 12 bases between them. The CDR3 consists of 14 residues. Per germline, CDR1 SGHRS and CDR2 YFSETQ. Here the CDR3 reads CASRGRDLGNTIYF. DNA for the CDR3: TGCGCCAGCAGAGGAAGAGACCTTGGAAACACCATATATTTT.